These T cell receptor delta chains were read from a single sample in a study of gamma-delta T cells after stem cell transplantation. TCRdb redid clone calling on the RT-PCR reads using CATT. This table has roughly 1,500 delta-chain clones, 6% to 8% appearing once. Sequencing was carried out using gamma-delta T cells. The receptors come from a human donor. It is not recorded whose cells these are; they may come from a transplant donor. Each CDR3 is given with its conserved first and last residue. A D gene is named only where the DNA matches it firmly. Size values are once, few and many counts, or a class for expanded clones, and some rows have none.

d_call	v_call	clone_size	j_call	cdr3_aa	cdr3_nt
TRDD3	TRDV2	medium-sized	TRDJ1	CACDPLGPLGDTGTDKLIF	TGTGCCTGTGACCCCCTTGGACCTCTGGGGGATACGGGGACCGATAAACTCATCTTT
TRDD3	TRDV2	medium-sized	TRDJ1	CACDTGKLGVYYTDKLIF	TGTGCCTGTGACACCGGAAAACTGGGGGTTTACTACACCGATAAACTCATCTTT
.	TRDV2	few	TRDJ1	CACDTLAFLQGLGDTSSMYTDKLIF	TGTGCCTGTGACACGCTGGCCTTCCTACAAGGACTGGGGGACACCTCTTCCATGTACACCGATAAACTCATCTTT
TRDD3	TRDV2	few	TRDJ1	CACDPLGLGDTIGDKLIF	TGTGCCTGTGACCCCCTTGGGCTAGGGGATACGATTGGCGATAAACTCATCTTT
TRDD3	TRDV2	few	TRDJ2	CACDPVRTGGYKPLTAQLFF	TGTGCCTGTGACCCCGTTCGTACTGGGGGATACAAGCCATTGACAGCACAACTCTTCTTT
TRDD3	TRDV1	.	TRDJ1	CALGGTPPGWDWGIRGTDKLIF	TGTGCCCTTGGGGGAACTCCTCCTGGGTGGGACTGGGGGATACGCGGGACCGATAAACTCATCTTT
.	TRDV2	.	TRDJ1	CACDKLGTYTDKLIF	TGTGCCTGTGACAAACTGGGTACGTACACCGATAAACTCATCTTT
.	TRDV2	.	TRDJ1	CACESMGAPWDYTDKLIF	TGTGCCTGTGAAAGTATGGGGGCCCCTTGGGACTACACCGATAAACTCATCTTT
TRDD3	TRDV2	few	TRDJ1	CACDTLGDPKAADKLIF	TGTGCCTGTGACACCCTGGGGGATCCCAAAGCAGCCGATAAACTCATCTTT
.	TRDV2	large	TRDJ1	CACDELGLYTDKLIF	TGTGCCTGTGACGAACTGGGCCTGTACACCGATAAACTCATCTTT
TRDD3	TRDV2	few	TRDJ1	CACGALGVTDKLIF	TGTGCCTGTGGCGCCCTGGGGGTCACCGATAAACTCATCTTT
.	TRDV2	medium-sized	TRDJ1	CACDTVGPYTDKLIF	TGTGCCTGTGACACCGTGGGTCCCTACACCGATAAACTCATCTTT
.	TRDV2	medium-sized	TRDJ3	CACDTGGWSSWDTRQMFF	TGTGCCTGTGACACCGGAGGCTGGAGCTCCTGGGACACCCGACAGATGTTTTTC
TRDD3	TRDV2	.	TRDJ1	CACDSLGDMSTDKLIF	TGTGCCTGTGACAGTTTGGGGGATATGAGTACCGATAAACTCATCTTT
TRDD3	TRDV1	.	TRDJ1	CALGDLSRRETGGFYTDKLIF	TGTGCTCTTGGGGACCTTTCCCGGAGAGAAACTGGGGGTTTTTACACCGATAAACTCATCTTT
.	TRDV2	large	TRDJ1	CACDTVGGTSYTDKLIF	TGTGCCTGTGACACCGTGGGGGGAACCTCGTACACCGATAAACTCATCTTT
TRDD3	TRDV2	few	TRDJ3	CACFLGDRILSARQMFF	TGTGCCTGTTTTCTGGGGGATCGGATTTTAAGCGCCCGACAGATGTTTTTC
TRDD3	TRDV2	.	TRDJ1	CACDTVLGDIRLGDKLIF	TGCGCCTGTGACACCGTGCTGGGGGATATTAGATTGGGCGATAAACTCATCTTT
.	TRDV2	few	TRDJ1	CACDTVGITGYTDKLIF	TGTGCCTGTGACACCGTGGGGATTACGGGGTACACCGATAAACTCATCTTT
TRDD3	TRDV2	medium-sized	TRDJ1	CACDLLGDTRTAYTDKLIF	TGTGCCTGTGACTTACTGGGGGATACGCGAACAGCCTACACCGATAAACTCATCTTT
TRDD3	TRDV2	.	TRDJ1	CACDTLGDTLSNKLIF	TGTGCCTGTGACACTTTGGGGGATACGTTGAGCAATAAACTCATCTTT
TRDD3	TRDV2	hyperexpanded	TRDJ1	CACDTVPTLGDETTDKLIF	TGTGCCTGTGACACCGTTCCTACACTGGGGGATGAAACCACCGATAAACTCATCTTT
TRDD3	TRDV2	large	TRDJ1	CACDTLGVTDKLIF	TGTGCCTGTGACACCCTGGGGGTCACCGATAAACTCATCTTT
TRDD3	TRDV2	large	TRDJ1	CACDTVGENTDKLIF	TGTGCCTGTGACACCGTGGGGGAAAACACCGATAAACTCATCTTT
TRDD3	TRDV2	medium-sized	TRDJ1	CACDTLLPRAAGGYYDKLIF	TGTGCCTGTGACACTCTCCTACCAAGAGCCGCTGGGGGATACTACGATAAACTCATCTTT
TRDD3	TRDV2	large	TRDJ1	CACDTLLGDTLSDKLIF	TGTGCCTGTGACACCCTACTGGGGGATACGCTGTCCGATAAACTCATCTTT
TRDD3	TRDV2	.	TRDJ2	CACDTWGITAQLFF	TGTGCCTGTGACACCTGGGGGATAACAGCACAACTCTTCTTT
TRDD3	TRDV2	.	TRDJ1	CACDTLGDNTDKLIF	TGTGCCTGTGACACCCTGGGGGATAACACCGATAAACTCATCTTT
TRDD3	TRDV2	medium-sized	TRDJ3	CACDTVNSQPGDITRGAWDTRQMFF	TGTGCCTGTGACACCGTGAACTCCCAGCCGGGGGATATAACGAGGGGCGCCTGGGACACCCGACAGATGTTTTTC
.	TRDV2	large	TRDJ1	CACEALGPQLYTDKLIF	TGTGCCTGTGAAGCCCTGGGGCCGCAACTGTACACCGATAAACTCATCTTT
.	TRDV2	large	TRDJ1	CACDTWTLTRVEGDKLIF	TGTGCCTGTGACACATGGACCCTTACAAGGGTAGAAGGCGATAAACTCATCTTT
TRDD3	TRDV2	medium-sized	TRDJ1	CACVHLLGDSGRYTDKLIF	TGTGCCTGTGTACACCTGCTGGGGGATTCTGGGCGATACACCGATAAACTCATCTTT
TRDD3	TRDV2	medium-sized	TRDJ2	CACDALLGDTAAQLFF	TGTGCCTGTGACGCCTTACTGGGGGATACGGCAGCACAACTCTTCTTT
TRDD3	TRDV2	few	TRDJ1	CACDTIGGYAEPYTDKPIF	TGTGCCTGTGACACTATCGGGGGATACGCTGAACCGTACACCGATAAACCCATCTTT
TRDD3	TRDV2	.	TRDJ1	CACDGLGDMNTDKLIF	TGTGCCTGTGACGGCCTGGGGGATATGAACACCGATAAACTCATCTTT
TRDD3	TRDV2	large	TRDJ3	CACDEPGGYAEGSSWDTRQMFF	TGTGCCTGTGACGAACCTGGGGGATACGCGGAGGGAAGCTCCTGGGACACCCGACAGATGTTTTTC
.	TRDV2	few	TRDJ1	CACDTILYADTDKLIF	TGTGCCTGTGACACCATATTGTACGCGGACACCGATAAACTCATCTTT
TRDD3	TRDV2	.	TRDJ1	CACDTVKLGDETTDKLIF	TGTGCCTGTGACACCGTAAAGTTGGGGGATGAAACCACCGATAAACTCATCTTT
TRDD3	TRDV2	few	TRDJ1	CACDPLGDRSFLSDKLTF	TGTGCCTGTGACCCCTTGGGGGATCGATCTTTTCTCTCCGATAAACTCACCTTT
.	TRDV2	.	TRDJ1	CACDRLGDTDKLIF	TGTGCCTGTGACCGGTTGGGGGACACCGATAAACTCATCTTT
.	TRDV2	large	TRDJ1	CACDTVGTGTSVLIF	TGTGCCTGTGACACCGTGGGCACTGGAACGTCCGTACTCATCTTT
.	TRDV2	.	TRDJ1	CACDTLLKGESRLIF	TGTGCCTGTGACACACTCTTGAAAGGGGAGAGTAGACTCATCTTT
TRDD3	TRDV2	.	TRDJ1	CACDLLGDETTDKLIF	TGTGCCTGTGACCTACTGGGGGATGAAACCACCGATAAACTCATCTTT
.	TRDV2	few	TRDJ1	CACDTVGSLAGETDKLIF	TGTGCCTGTGACACCGTAGGTTCGTTGGCTGGGGAAACCGATAAACTCATCTTT
TRDD3	TRDV2	large	TRDJ1	CACDTITVGIRLDTDKLIF	TGTGCCTGTGACACCATTACTGTTGGGATACGCCTAGACACCGATAAACTCATCTTT
.	TRDV2	few	TRDJ1	CACDTVELKGVKYTDKLIF	TGTGCCTGTGACACCGTTGAGCTGAAGGGGGTTAAGTACACCGATAAACTCATCTTT
.	TRDV2	large	TRDJ1	CACDPLLKDTDKLIF	TGTGCCTGTGATCCGTTACTGAAAGACACCGATAAACTCATCTTT
TRDD3	TRDV2	large	TRDJ1	CACDLLGDNTDKLIF	TGTGCCTGTGACCTACTGGGGGATAACACCGATAAACTCATCTTT